A selection of T cell receptor beta chains follows, all from one sample in a study of T-cell reconstitution after alpha-beta-depleted transplantation in children. TCRdb reprocessed the PCR reads via MiXCR and lists one record per CDR3 protein. The table lists about 610,000 distinct CDR3 sequences, about 10% of them singletons. The specimen comprised PBMCs from the stem cell graft donor, sampled from the stem cell graft. These receptors all come from a human donor who donated a stem cell graft to a child with acute myeloid leukemia. CDR3s include the opening cysteine and the closing phenylalanine or tryptophan. Fields, in order: D gene, clone size, J gene, V gene, CDR3 DNA, CDR3 protein. D genes are given only for firm matches. Rows give clone size only sometimes, using once, few, many, or a class for an expanded clone.

d_call: -
clone_size: few
j_call: TRBJ1-1
v_call: TRBV4-3
cdr3_nt: TGCGCCAGCAGCCAAGATGATCGGGGGGCGAACACTGAAGCTTTCTTT
cdr3_aa: CASSQDDRGANTEAFF

d_call: -
clone_size: few
j_call: TRBJ2-7
v_call: TRBV11-2
cdr3_nt: TGTGCCAGCAGCAACCGGGCGGGTCGAACCTACGAGCAGTACTTC
cdr3_aa: CASSNRAGRTYEQYF

d_call: TRBD2
clone_size: few
j_call: TRBJ2-1
v_call: TRBV5-1
cdr3_nt: TGCGCCAGCAGCTTGGTCGGCGGGAGGAGCGCCTACAATGAGCAGTTCTTC
cdr3_aa: CASSLVGGRSAYNEQFF

d_call: -
clone_size: few
j_call: TRBJ2-1
v_call: TRBV20-1
cdr3_nt: TGCAGTGCTCGAAACAGGGAATCGGTGGGATTCTTC
cdr3_aa: CSARNRESVGFF

d_call: TRBD2
clone_size: many
j_call: TRBJ2-1
v_call: TRBV14
cdr3_nt: TGTGCCAGCAGCCAAGATAGGCTAGCGGGACCCTCCTACAATGAGCAGTTCTTC
cdr3_aa: CASSQDRLAGPSYNEQFF

d_call: -
clone_size: few
j_call: TRBJ2-7
v_call: TRBV7-9
cdr3_nt: TGTGCCAGCAGCTTAGCCTTTGGTAGCCAGGCATACGAGCAGTACTTC
cdr3_aa: CASSLAFGSQAYEQYF

d_call: TRBD1
clone_size: -
j_call: TRBJ2-7
v_call: TRBV29-1
cdr3_nt: TGCAGCGTTGAAGGGACAGGGAACGAGCAGTACTTC
cdr3_aa: CSVEGTGNEQYF

d_call: TRBD2
clone_size: -
j_call: TRBJ2-1
v_call: TRBV5-1
cdr3_nt: TGCGCCAGCAGGCCCTGGATTAGCGGGAGTTATGAGCAGTTCTTC
cdr3_aa: CASRPWISGSYEQFF

d_call: TRBD2
clone_size: many
j_call: TRBJ2-1
v_call: TRBV6-5
cdr3_nt: TGTGCCAGCAGTTACGGGACTAGCATAAGCTCCTACAATGAGCAGTTCTTC
cdr3_aa: CASSYGTSISSYNEQFF

d_call: -
clone_size: -
j_call: TRBJ2-7
v_call: TRBV29-1
cdr3_nt: TGCAGCGTTGAAGTCGGGACCTACGAGCAGTACTTC
cdr3_aa: CSVEVGTYEQYF

d_call: -
clone_size: few
j_call: TRBJ2-1
v_call: TRBV30
cdr3_nt: TGTGCCTGGAGATCGAGTTCCTACAATGAGCAGTTCTTC
cdr3_aa: CAWRSSSYNEQFF

d_call: -
clone_size: -
j_call: TRBJ2-1
v_call: TRBV4-3
cdr3_nt: TGCGCCAGCAGCCCGGACTCCATAAGCTCCTACAATGAGCAGTTCTTC
cdr3_aa: CASSPDSISSYNEQFF

d_call: TRBD1
clone_size: -
j_call: TRBJ2-7
v_call: TRBV7-9
cdr3_nt: TGTGCCAGCACACTGGGACAGTCCTACGAGCAGTACTTC
cdr3_aa: CASTLGQSYEQYF

d_call: -
clone_size: many
j_call: TRBJ1-6
v_call: TRBV29-1
cdr3_nt: TGCAGCGTTGGTCGTTCTACTAATTCACCCCTCCACTTT
cdr3_aa: CSVGRSTNSPLHF

d_call: -
clone_size: few
j_call: TRBJ2-2
v_call: TRBV28
cdr3_nt: TGTGCCAGCAGTCGGACAGCCGGGGAGCTGTTTTTT
cdr3_aa: CASSRTAGELFF

d_call: TRBD1
clone_size: -
j_call: TRBJ2-7
v_call: TRBV7-2
cdr3_nt: TGTGCCAGCAGCTTTAGGACAGGCGACCACGAGCAGTACTTC
cdr3_aa: CASSFRTGDHEQYF

d_call: -
clone_size: -
j_call: TRBJ1-1
v_call: TRBV2
cdr3_nt: TGTGCCAGCAGTGAAGGGGGACTCTTGAACACTGAAGCTTTCTTT
cdr3_aa: CASSEGGLLNTEAFF

d_call: TRBD2
clone_size: few
j_call: TRBJ2-7
v_call: TRBV20-1
cdr3_nt: TGCAGTGCTAGTGCTAGCGGGAGGGGCTCCTACGAGCAGTACTTC
cdr3_aa: CSASASGRGSYEQYF

d_call: TRBD2
clone_size: many
j_call: TRBJ2-1
v_call: TRBV7-2
cdr3_nt: TGTGCCAGCAGCTTAATCTCTAGCGGGTTTTACAATGAGCAGTTCTTC
cdr3_aa: CASSLISSGFYNEQFF

d_call: TRBD2
clone_size: few
j_call: TRBJ2-5
v_call: TRBV11-3
cdr3_nt: TGTGCCAGCAGCTTAACAACTAGCGGACAAGAGACCCAGTACTTC
cdr3_aa: CASSLTTSGQETQYF

d_call: -
clone_size: -
j_call: TRBJ1-5
v_call: TRBV20-1
cdr3_nt: TGCAGTGCGGTGGACAGCACCAGGTTCAATCAGCCCCAGCATTTT
cdr3_aa: CSAVDSTRFNQPQHF

d_call: TRBD1
clone_size: few
j_call: TRBJ2-5
v_call: TRBV29-1
cdr3_nt: TGCAGCGTTGAAGCAGGGGGCGCAGGAGAGACCCAGTACTTC
cdr3_aa: CSVEAGGAGETQYF

d_call: -
clone_size: few
j_call: TRBJ2-2
v_call: TRBV9
cdr3_nt: TGTGCCAGCAGCCGTTATGATAGCGGAGCGAACACCGGGGAGCTGTTTTTT
cdr3_aa: CASSRYDSGANTGELFF